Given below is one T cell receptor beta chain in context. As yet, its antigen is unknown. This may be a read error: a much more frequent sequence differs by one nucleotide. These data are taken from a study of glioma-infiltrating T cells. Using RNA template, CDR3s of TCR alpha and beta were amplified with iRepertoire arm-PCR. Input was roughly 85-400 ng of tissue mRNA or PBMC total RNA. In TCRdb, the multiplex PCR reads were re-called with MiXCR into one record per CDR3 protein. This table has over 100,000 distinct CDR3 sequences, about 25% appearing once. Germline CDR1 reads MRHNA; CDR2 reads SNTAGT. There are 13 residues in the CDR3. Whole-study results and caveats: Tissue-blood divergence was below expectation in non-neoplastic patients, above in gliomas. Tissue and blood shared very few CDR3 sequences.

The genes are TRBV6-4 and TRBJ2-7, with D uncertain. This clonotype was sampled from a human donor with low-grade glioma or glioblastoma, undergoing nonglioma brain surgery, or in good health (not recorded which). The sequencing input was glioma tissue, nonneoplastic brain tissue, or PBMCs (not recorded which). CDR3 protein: CARSRIATYEQYF. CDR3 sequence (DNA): TGTGCCCGCAGTAGGATAGCCACCTACGAGCAGTACTTC.